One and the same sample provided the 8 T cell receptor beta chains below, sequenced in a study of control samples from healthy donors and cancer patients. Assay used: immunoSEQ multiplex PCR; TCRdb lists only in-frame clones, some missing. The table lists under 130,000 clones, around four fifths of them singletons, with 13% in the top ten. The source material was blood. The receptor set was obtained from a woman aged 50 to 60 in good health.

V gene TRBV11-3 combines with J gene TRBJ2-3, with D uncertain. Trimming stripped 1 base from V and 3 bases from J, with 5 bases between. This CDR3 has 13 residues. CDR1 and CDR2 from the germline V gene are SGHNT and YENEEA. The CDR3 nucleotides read TGTGCCAGCAGCTTAGTCGATACAGATACGCAGTATTTT. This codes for CASSLVDTDTQYF.

The CDR3 sequence is CASSPLDGTPTEEQYF. The CDR3 DNA reads as TGTGCCAGCAGCCCTTTAGACGGGACTCCTACTGAGGAGCAGTACTTC. V gene TRBV9 combines with J gene TRBJ2-7, with a tentative D call TRBD2 (6 bases). The V end lost 4 bases, the J end lost 7 bases, and 24 bases lay between the germline ends. Per the germline V gene, CDR1 is SGDLS and CDR2 is YYNGEE. The CDR3 has 16 amino acids.

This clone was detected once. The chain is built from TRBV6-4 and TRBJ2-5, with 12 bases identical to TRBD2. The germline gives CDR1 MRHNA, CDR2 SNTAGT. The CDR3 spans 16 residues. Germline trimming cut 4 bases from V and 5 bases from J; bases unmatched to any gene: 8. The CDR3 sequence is CASSVSSGRAVETQYF. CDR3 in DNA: TGTGCCAGCAGTGTGTCTAGCGGGAGGGCCGTGGAGACCCAGTACTTC.

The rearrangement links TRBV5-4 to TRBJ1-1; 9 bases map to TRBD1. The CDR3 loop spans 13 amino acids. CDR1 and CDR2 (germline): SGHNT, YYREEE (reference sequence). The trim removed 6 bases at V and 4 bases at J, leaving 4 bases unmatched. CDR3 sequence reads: CASTRDRATEAFF. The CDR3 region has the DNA TGTGCCAGCACCCGGGACAGGGCCACTGAAGCTTTCTTT.

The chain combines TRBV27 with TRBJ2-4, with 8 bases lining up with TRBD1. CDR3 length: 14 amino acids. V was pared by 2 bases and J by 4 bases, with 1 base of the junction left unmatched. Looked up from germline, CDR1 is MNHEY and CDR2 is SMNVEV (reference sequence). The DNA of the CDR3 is TGTGCCAGCAGTTTAGACAGGGGAAAAAACATTCAGTACTTC. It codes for CASSLDRGKNIQYF.

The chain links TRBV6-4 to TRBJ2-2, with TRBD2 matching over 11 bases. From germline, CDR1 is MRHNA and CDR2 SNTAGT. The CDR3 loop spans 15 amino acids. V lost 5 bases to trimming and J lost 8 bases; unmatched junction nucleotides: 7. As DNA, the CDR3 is TGTGCCAGCAGTACACTAGCGGGAGCGGCGGGGGAGCTGTTTTTT. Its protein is CASSTLAGAAGELFF.

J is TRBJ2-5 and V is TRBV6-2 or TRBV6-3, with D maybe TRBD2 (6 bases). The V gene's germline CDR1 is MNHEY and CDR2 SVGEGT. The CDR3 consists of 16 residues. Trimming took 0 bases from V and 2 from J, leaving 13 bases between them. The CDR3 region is CASSYSWGGGQETQYF. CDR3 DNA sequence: TGTGCCAGCAGTTACTCGTGGGGAGGAGGGCAAGAGACCCAGTACTTC.

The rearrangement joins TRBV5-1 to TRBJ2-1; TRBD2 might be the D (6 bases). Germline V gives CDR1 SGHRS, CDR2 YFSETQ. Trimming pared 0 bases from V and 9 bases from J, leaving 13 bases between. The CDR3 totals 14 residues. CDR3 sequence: CASSLGLDVGEQFF. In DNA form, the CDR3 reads TGCGCCAGCAGCTTGGGACTAGATGTCGGTGAGCAGTTCTTC.